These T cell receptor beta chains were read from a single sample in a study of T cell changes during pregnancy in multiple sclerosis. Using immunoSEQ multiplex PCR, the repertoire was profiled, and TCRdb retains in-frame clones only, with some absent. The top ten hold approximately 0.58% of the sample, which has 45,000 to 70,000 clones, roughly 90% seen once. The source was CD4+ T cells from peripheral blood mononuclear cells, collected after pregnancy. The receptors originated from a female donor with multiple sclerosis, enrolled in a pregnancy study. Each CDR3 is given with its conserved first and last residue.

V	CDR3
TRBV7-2	CASSGGRGWETQYF
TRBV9	CASSVVRTSGGGYNEQFF
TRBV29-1	CSVEERGGDNYGYTF
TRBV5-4	CASSNPGVGYTF
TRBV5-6	CASTNLAHVGGDYEQYF
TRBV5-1	CASSPGDYPTDTQYF
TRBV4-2	CASSQGSPTGVTDTQYF
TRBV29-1	CSARSRGFSNEKLFF
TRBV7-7	CASSFGWQGGGGELFF
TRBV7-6	CASSLNPTDFGWVGEQYF
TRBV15	CATGTGNEQFF
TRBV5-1	CASSSGQGARDGELFF
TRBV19	CASTLDRGDQPQHF
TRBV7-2	CASSLEGAGAHEQYF
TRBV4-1	CASSFSDKQGANEQFF
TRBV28	CASSFSQGTEAFF
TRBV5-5	CASSWGPGEQPQHF
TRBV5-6	CASSRRDSNRFNEKLFF
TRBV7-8	CASSLESTGDQPQHF
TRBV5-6	CASDRALNTEAFF
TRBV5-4	CASSLGQGGWNEQFF
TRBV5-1	CASKRAGKAFF
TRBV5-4	CASSFDSGTLDYTF
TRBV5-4	CASSLPLARGKPNEQFF
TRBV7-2	CASSLGRTGEPYEQYF
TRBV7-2	CASSSMTGQPQHF
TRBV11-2	CASSPTSGIRETQYF
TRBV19	CASSPRGVDNEQFF
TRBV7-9	CASSLLLDYLQETQYF
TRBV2	CASLPRTGYNEQFF
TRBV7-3	CASSLTSPTGELFF
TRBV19	CASSIGLTSGFQETQYF
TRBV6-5	CASRQGLYGYTF
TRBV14	CASSQYRDLSYNEQFF